These 4 T cell receptor beta chains share one sample of origin, sequenced in a study of shared clonotypes between healthy human individuals. TCRdb's copy holds only in-frame clones and misses some; the assay was immunoSEQ multiplex PCR. The table lists approximately 1.4 million clones, 95% to 99% of them singletons. Sequenced material: naive CD4+ T cells sorted from blood. Subset described: CD45RA+ positively selected. The source of these receptors is a man between 25 and 39 years old in good health.

J is TRBJ1-5 and V is TRBV19; unclear D gene. Trimming cost V 7 bases and J 4 bases, with 8 bases left between them. Germline V lookup: CDR1 LNHDA, CDR2 SQIVND (reference sequence). This CDR3 is built from 12 residues. This CDR3 is CASNQRNQPQHF. CDR3 DNA sequence: TGTGCCAGTAATCAAAGGAATCAGCCCCAGCATTTT.

This clone was detected only once. The V and J genes are TRBV6-1 and TRBJ2-7; the D gene is possibly TRBD2 (5 bases). Trimming cost V 8 bases and J 4 bases, with 21 bases left between them. The CDR3 is 15 residues long. Germline V gene lookup returns CDR1 MNHNS and CDR2 SASEGT. CDR3 bases: TGTGCCAGCCATGACACCCTACGCGGGTTGTACGAGCAGTACTTC. It encodes CASHDTLRGLYEQYF.

The rearrangement links TRBV7-2 to TRBJ2-7; 8 bases map to TRBD2. CDR1 and CDR2 from the germline V gene are SGHTA and FQGNSA. This CDR3 has 13 residues. V was pared by 4 bases and J by 7 bases, with 6 bases of the junction left unmatched. CDR3 loop: CASSSSGSWEQYF. For the CDR3, the DNA is TGTGCCAGCAGCTCGAGCGGGAGCTGGGAGCAGTACTTC.

Points on this clone: A read error may account for a junction end that differs from germline. The V and J genes are TRBV5-1 and TRBJ2-1; D is uncertain. The CDR3 sequence is 14 residues long. The germline gives CDR1 SGHRS, CDR2 YFSETQ. In DNA form, the CDR3 reads TGCGCCAGCACCTTGACCTTCACCCCTCATGAGCAGTTCTTC. It specifies CASTLTFTPHEQFF.